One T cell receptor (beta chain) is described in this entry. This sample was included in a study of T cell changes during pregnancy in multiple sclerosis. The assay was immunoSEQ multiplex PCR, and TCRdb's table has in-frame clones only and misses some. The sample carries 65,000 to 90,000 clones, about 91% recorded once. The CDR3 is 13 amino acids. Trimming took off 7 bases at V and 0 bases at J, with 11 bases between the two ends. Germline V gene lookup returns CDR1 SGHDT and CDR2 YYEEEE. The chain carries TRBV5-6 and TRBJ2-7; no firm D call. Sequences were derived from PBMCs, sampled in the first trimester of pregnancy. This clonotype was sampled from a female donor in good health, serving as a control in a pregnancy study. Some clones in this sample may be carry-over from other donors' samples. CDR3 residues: CASSGTSSYEQYF. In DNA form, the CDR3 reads TGTGCCAGCTCGGGTACGAGCTCCTACGAGCAGTACTTC.